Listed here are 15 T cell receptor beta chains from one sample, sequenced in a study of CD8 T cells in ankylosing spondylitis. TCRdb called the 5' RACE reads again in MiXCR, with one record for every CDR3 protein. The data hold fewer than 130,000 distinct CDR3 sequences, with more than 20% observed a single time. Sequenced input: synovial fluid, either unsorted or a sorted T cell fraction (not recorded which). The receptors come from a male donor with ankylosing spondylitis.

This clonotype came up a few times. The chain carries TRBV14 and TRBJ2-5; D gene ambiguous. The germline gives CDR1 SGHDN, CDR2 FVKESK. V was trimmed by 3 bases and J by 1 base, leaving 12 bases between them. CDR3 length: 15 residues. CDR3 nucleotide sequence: TGTGCCAGCAGCCAGATTCGATACAGCCAAGAGACCCAGTACTTC. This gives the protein CASSQIRYSQETQYF.

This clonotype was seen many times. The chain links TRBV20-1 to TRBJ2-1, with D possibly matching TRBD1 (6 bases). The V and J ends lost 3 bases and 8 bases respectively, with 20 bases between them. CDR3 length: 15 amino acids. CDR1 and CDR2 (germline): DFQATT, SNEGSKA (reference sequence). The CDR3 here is CSASNWGQNSDEQFF. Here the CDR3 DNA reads TGCAGTGCTAGCAATTGGGGACAAAATTCGGATGAGCAGTTCTTC.

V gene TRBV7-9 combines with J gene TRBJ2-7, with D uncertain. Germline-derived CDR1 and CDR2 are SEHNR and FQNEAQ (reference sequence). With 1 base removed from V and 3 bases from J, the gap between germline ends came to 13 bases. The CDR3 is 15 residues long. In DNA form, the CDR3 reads TGTGCCAGCAGCTTAGAAGGTGCTGCCAACTACGAGCAGTACTTC. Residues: CASSLEGAANYEQYF.

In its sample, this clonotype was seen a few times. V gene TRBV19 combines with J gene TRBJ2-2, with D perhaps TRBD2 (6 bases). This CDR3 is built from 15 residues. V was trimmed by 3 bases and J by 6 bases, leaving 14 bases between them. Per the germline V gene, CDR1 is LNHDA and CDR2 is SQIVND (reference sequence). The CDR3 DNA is TGTGCCAGTAGTATTACCGGGAGAGGCCCCGGGGAGCTGTTTTTT. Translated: CASSITGRGPGELFF.

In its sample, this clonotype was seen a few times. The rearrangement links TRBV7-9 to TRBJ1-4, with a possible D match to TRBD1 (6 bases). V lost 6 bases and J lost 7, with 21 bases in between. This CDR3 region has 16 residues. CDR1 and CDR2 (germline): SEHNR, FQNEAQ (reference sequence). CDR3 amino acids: CASSFPDSPDREKLFF. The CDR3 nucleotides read TGTGCCAGCAGTTTCCCGGACAGCCCAGACCGTGAAAAACTGTTTTTT.

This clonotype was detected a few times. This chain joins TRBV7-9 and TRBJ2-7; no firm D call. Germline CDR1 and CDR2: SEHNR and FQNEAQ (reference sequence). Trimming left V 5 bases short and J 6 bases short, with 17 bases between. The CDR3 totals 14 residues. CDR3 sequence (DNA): TGTGCCAGCAGCGGAGAAGGGTATGGTTCCGAGCAGTACGTC. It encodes CASSGEGYGSEQYV.

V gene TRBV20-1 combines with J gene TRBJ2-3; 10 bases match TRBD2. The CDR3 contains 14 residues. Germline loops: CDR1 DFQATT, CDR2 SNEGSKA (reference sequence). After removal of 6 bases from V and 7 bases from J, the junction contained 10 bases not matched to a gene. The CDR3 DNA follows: TGCAGTGCCTCGCTGGGGACTAGCGCAAATACGCAGTATTTT. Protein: CSASLGTSANTQYF.

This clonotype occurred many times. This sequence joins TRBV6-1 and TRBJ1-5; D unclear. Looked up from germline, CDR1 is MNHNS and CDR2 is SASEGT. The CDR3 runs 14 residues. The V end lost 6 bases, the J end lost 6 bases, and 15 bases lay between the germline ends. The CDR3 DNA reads TGTGCCAGCAGGGGTGGCCAGGTGCTTCAGCCCCAGCATTTT. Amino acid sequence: CASRGGQVLQPQHF.

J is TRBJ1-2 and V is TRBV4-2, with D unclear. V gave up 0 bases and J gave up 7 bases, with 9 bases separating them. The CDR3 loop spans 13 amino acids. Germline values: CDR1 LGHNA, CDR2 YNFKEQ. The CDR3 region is CASSQDGGSGYTF. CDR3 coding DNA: TGTGCCAGCAGCCAAGATGGAGGGTCTGGCTACACCTTC.

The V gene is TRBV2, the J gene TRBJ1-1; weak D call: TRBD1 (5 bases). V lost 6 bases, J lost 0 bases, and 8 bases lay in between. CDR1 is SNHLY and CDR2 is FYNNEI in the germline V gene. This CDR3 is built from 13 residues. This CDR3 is CASRTEMNTEAFF. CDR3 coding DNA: TGTGCCAGCAGGACAGAGATGAACACTGAAGCTTTCTTT.

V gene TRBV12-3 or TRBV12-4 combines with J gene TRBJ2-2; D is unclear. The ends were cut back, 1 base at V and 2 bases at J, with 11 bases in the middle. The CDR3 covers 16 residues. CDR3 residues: CASSLDPGRNTGELFF. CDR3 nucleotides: TGTGCCAGCAGTTTAGATCCGGGCAGAAACACCGGGGAGCTGTTTTTT.

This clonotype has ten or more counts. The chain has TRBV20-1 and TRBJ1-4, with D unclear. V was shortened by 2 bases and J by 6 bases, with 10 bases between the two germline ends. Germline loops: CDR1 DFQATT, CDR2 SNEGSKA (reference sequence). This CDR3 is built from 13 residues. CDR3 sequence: CSARQSGDEKLFF. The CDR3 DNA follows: TGCAGTGCTAGACAGTCGGGCGATGAAAAACTGTTTTTT.

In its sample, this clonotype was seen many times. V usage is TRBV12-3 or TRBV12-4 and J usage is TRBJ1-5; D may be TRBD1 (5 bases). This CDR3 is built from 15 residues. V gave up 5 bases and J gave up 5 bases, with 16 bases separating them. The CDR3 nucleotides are TGTGCCAGCAGTAGGGACCGTGCCGGAGATCAGCCCCAGCATTTT. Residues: CASSRDRAGDQPQHF.

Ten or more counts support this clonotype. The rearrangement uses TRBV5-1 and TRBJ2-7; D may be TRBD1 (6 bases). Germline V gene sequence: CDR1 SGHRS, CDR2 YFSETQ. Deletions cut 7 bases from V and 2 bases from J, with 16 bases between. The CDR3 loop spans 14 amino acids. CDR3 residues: CASFRGGGTYEQYF. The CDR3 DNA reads TGCGCCAGCTTCAGAGGGGGTGGAACCTACGAGCAGTACTTC.

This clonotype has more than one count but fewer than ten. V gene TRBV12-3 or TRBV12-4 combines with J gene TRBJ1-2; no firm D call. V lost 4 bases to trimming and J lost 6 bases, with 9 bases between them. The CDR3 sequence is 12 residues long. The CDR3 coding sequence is TGTGCCAGCAGTTGGACTTTTGATGGCTACACCTTC. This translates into CASSWTFDGYTF.